One sample yielded the 30 T cell receptor beta chains listed below, sequenced in a study of CD4 T cells in relation to SARS-CoV-2 and coronaviruses. The unexposed donors gave CD4+ T cells in 2011-2018, prior to COVID-19. The protocol was immunoSEQ multiplex PCR, while the TCRdb copy is restricted to in-frame clones and leaves out a portion. The sample lists about 64,000 clones, about 95% seen once, with over 0.11% in the top ten. The sequenced sample consisted of naive CD4+ T cells from PBMCs. The subset denotes: naive CD4+ T cells isolated by negative enrichment. The receptors come from a human donor in good health.

J is TRBJ2-5 and V is TRBV12-3 or TRBV12-4, with TRBD1 identical over 8 bases. V was clipped by 6 bases and J by 1 base; unmatched bases: 1. The CDR3 loop spans 13 amino acids. The CDR3 region has the DNA TGTGCCAGCAGGGACAGGGTCCAAGAGACCCAGTACTTC. This gives the protein CASRDRVQETQYF.

The V gene is TRBV7-9, the J gene TRBJ2-5; the D gene is possibly TRBD2 (7 bases). V was trimmed by 5 bases and J by 5 bases, leaving 15 bases between them. The CDR3 contains 14 residues. CDR1 is SEHNR, CDR2 FQNEAQ, per germline (reference sequence). The CDR3 spells CASSRGAVQETQYF. The CDR3 region has the DNA TGTGCCAGCAGCCGGGGGGCTGTCCAGGAGACCCAGTACTTC.

The rearrangement joins TRBV27 to TRBJ2-2; D possibly corresponds to TRBD2 (5 bases). V lost 0 bases and J 4 bases, leaving 12 bases between the germline ends. The germline CDR1 and CDR2 sequences are MNHEY and SMNVEV (reference sequence). CDR3 size: 16 residues. The chain's CDR3 is CASSLSIRAGTGELFF. CDR3 sequence (DNA): TGTGCCAGCAGTTTATCGATTAGGGCGGGCACCGGGGAGCTGTTTTTT.

The gene calls are TRBV28 and TRBJ2-3, with TRBD1 matching 8 bases. From germline, CDR1 is MDHEN and CDR2 SYDVKM. The V and J ends lost 6 bases and 5 bases, in that order; junction bases with no gene match: 7. This CDR3 region has 14 residues. The CDR3 region is CASSTTGVGDTQYF. The CDR3 DNA follows: TGTGCCAGCAGCACGACAGGGGTGGGAGATACGCAGTATTTT.

This chain connects TRBV4-1 to TRBJ1-3; tentatively, D is TRBD1 (5 bases). The V end was cut by 3 bases, the J end by 1 base, with 16 bases between. The germline CDR1 and CDR2 sequences are MGHRA and YSYEKL. This CDR3 is built from 17 residues. The CDR3 DNA is TGCGCCAGCAGCCACCGCCCAGGACAAAGTTCTGGAAACACCATATATTTT. The encoded protein is CASSHRPGQSSGNTIYF.

This clone has only one observation. The CDR3 nucleotides read TGTGCCACCCAAGACGCCCTAGCGGGAGAGAAAAAAAATGAGCAGTTCTTC. Amino acids: CATQDALAGEKKNEQFF. The rearrangement joins TRBV18 to TRBJ2-1, with 10 positions matching TRBD2. Trimming at V came to 10 bases and at J to 7 bases, leaving 19 bases not matched to a gene. The CDR3 has 17 amino acids. The germline V gene has CDR1 KGHSH and CDR2 LQKENI.

V gene TRBV28 combines with J gene TRBJ1-4; 7 bases align to TRBD1. In germline, CDR1 is MDHEN, CDR2 SYDVKM. The CDR3 covers 15 residues. Germline trimming cut 7 bases from V and 7 bases from J; bases unmatched to any gene: 12. The CDR3 coding sequence is TGTGCCAGCACTCTCGACAGGGTGGCGGGTGAAAAACTGTTTTTT. It codes for CASTLDRVAGEKLFF. Full variable domain (rest looked up from reference TRBV28 and TRBJ1-4): DVKVTQSSRYLVKRTGEKVFLECVQDMDHENMFWYRQDPGLGLRLIYFSYDVKMKEKGDIPEGYSVSREKKERFSLILESASTNQTSMYLCASTLDRVAGEKLFFGSGTQLSVL.

The gene calls are TRBV7-9 and TRBJ2-4, with D hard to call. V lost 4 bases and J 15 bases, leaving 13 bases between the germline ends. CDR1 is SEHNR, CDR2 FQNEAQ, per germline (reference sequence). The CDR3 length is 11 residues. The DNA of the CDR3 is TGTGCCAGCAGCTCAGAAGGGCTCGGGTACTTC. Translation gives CASSSEGLGYF.

V and J are TRBV18 and TRBJ2-1; D not certain. CDR1 and CDR2 (germline): KGHSH, LQKENI. Trimming shortened V by 6 bases and J by 2 bases, and 17 bases separated the two germline ends. The CDR3 runs 16 residues. CDR3 nucleotide sequence: TGTGCCAGCTCTTCTCAAGGCCTGGATACCTACAATGAGCAGTTCTTC. Encoded protein: CASSSQGLDTYNEQFF. The complete variable domain, with remaining parts taken from reference TRBV18 and TRBJ2-1, reads NAGVMQNPRHLVRRRGQEARLRCSPMKGHSHVYWYRQLPEEGLKFMVYLQKENIIDESGMPKERFSAEFPKEGPSILRIQQVVRGDSAAYFCASSSQGLDTYNEQFFGPGTRLTVL.

The chain has TRBV14 and TRBJ1-1; 8 bases are a match to TRBD1. V lost 4 bases and J lost 11; bases outside the gene matches: 6. The CDR3 is 12 amino acids. Germline loops: CDR1 SGHDN, CDR2 FVKESK. For the CDR3, the DNA is TGTGCCAGCAGCCTGGGACAGGTTGTCGCTTTCTTT. This sequence encodes CASSLGQVVAFF.

The CDR3 protein is CASSLLAQPTGELFF. The CDR3 DNA is TGTGCCAGCAGCTTGCTAGCGCAACCTACCGGGGAGCTGTTTTTT. The chain joins TRBV7-3 to TRBJ2-2, with D tentatively TRBD2 (6 bases). V gave up 3 bases and J gave up 5 bases, with 13 bases separating them. Germline V lookup: CDR1 SGHTA, CDR2 FQGTGA. This CDR3 contains 15 residues.

CDR3 coding DNA: TGCGCCAGCAGCCAAGATCGAGCGTACCAAGAGACCCAGTACTTC. Its translation is CASSQDRAYQETQYF. This rearrangement joins TRBV4-1 to TRBJ2-5; D gene uncertain. Germline-derived CDR1 and CDR2 are MGHRA and YSYEKL. The CDR3 loop spans 15 amino acids. V was trimmed by 0 bases and J by 0 bases, leaving 8 bases between them.

The CDR3 loop reads CASSFQDSPLHF. In nucleotides, the CDR3 is TGTGCCAGCAGTTTTCAGGATTCACCCCTCCACTTT. The chain employs TRBV28 and TRBJ1-6, with no clear D. The CDR3 is 12 amino acids. Germline V gene data show CDR1 as MDHEN and CDR2 as SYDVKM. Trimming shortened V by 3 bases and J by 8 bases, and 5 bases separated the two germline ends.

J is TRBJ2-6 and V is TRBV5-1; D remains ambiguous. This CDR3 comprises 15 residues. From germline, CDR1 is SGHRS and CDR2 YFSETQ. The V end was cut by 0 bases, the J end by 1 base, with 5 bases between. For the CDR3, the DNA is TGCGCCAGCAGCTTGGTAGTTTCTGGGGCCAACGTCCTGACTTTC. It encodes CASSLVVSGANVLTF.

This chain links TRBV7-6 with TRBJ2-5, with 7 bases identical to TRBD2. Germline assignment: CDR1 SGHVS and CDR2 FNYEAQ. CDR3 length: 15 amino acids. The V and J ends lost 1 base and 2 bases, in that order; junction bases with no gene match: 4. In nucleotides, the CDR3 is TGTGCCAGCAGCTTAGGGAGCGGGGTACAAGAGACCCAGTACTTC. This gives the protein CASSLGSGVQETQYF.

The rearrangement joins TRBV7-6 to TRBJ2-3, with D unclear. CDR3 length: 16 residues. V was trimmed by 5 bases and J by 2 bases, leaving 17 bases between them. CDR1 and CDR2 (germline): SGHVS, FNYEAQ. The CDR3 nucleotides read TGTGCCAGCAGCCCCTTACAAGCCTCTTTCACAGATACGCAGTATTTT. Translated, it gives CASSPLQASFTDTQYF.

The rearrangement links TRBV15 to TRBJ2-7, with D possibly being TRBD1 or TRBD2 (5 bases each). Germline CDR1 reads LNHNV; CDR2 reads YYDKDF (reference sequence). The CDR3 totals 16 residues. Trimming shortened V by 4 bases and J by 6 bases, and 22 bases separated the two germline ends. The CDR3 spells CATSTGTSPYFGEQYF. The CDR3 DNA sequence: TGTGCCACCAGCACTGGGACGTCGCCTTACTTTGGCGAGCAGTACTTC.

This rearrangement joins TRBV5-1 to TRBJ2-7; 9 positions match TRBD2. With V trimmed by 0 bases and J by 2 bases, 18 bases remained unmatched. CDR3 length equals 20 residues. CDR1 is SGHRS, CDR2 YFSETQ, per germline. CDR3 region: CASSLGWYRASGIHAYEQYF. CDR3 in DNA: TGCGCCAGCAGCTTGGGGTGGTACAGGGCTAGCGGGATCCACGCCTACGAGCAGTACTTC.

The V and J genes are TRBV11-2 and TRBJ2-3; possible D gene TRBD2, 5 bases. Trimming took off 3 bases at V and 0 bases at J, with 13 bases between the two ends. The CDR3 covers 16 residues. The germline V gene has CDR1 SGHAT and CDR2 FQNNGV. This CDR3 reads CASSFRSGASTDTQYF. Written as DNA, the CDR3 is TGTGCCAGCAGCTTCAGGAGCGGAGCTAGCACAGATACGCAGTATTTT.

The gene calls are TRBV6-5 and TRBJ2-7, with TRBD1 matching 8 bases. Trimming at V came to 7 bases and at J to 5 bases, leaving 7 bases not matched to a gene. The CDR3 has 13 amino acids. Germline V lookup: CDR1 MNHEY, CDR2 SVGAGI. DNA of the CDR3: TGTGCCAGCATGCGGACAGGGAACCACGAGCAGTACTTC. Amino acids: CASMRTGNHEQYF.

This clone was counted a single time. In nucleotides, the CDR3 is TGTGCCAGCAGTTCCTCCGGGACAGGGAAGGAGAATGAGCAGTTCTTC. Its translation: CASSSSGTGKENEQFF. This chain connects TRBV6-5 to TRBJ2-1, with 9 nucleotides matching TRBD1. V shed 4 bases and J 7 bases; nucleotides not matched to a gene: 11. CDR1 MNHEY and CDR2 SVGAGI come from the germline V gene. The CDR3 consists of 16 residues.

The gene calls are TRBV6-1 and TRBJ2-7, with 8 nucleotides matching TRBD2. The germline CDR1 and CDR2 sequences are MNHNS and SASEGT. This CDR3 comprises 14 residues. V shed 3 bases, J shed 4 bases, and the junction held 5 bases outside the gene matches. The CDR3 here is CASSDSGTVYEQYF. In DNA form, the CDR3 reads TGTGCCAGCAGTGATAGCGGGACTGTTTACGAGCAGTACTTC.

J is TRBJ2-3 and V is TRBV27; 11 bases map to TRBD2. The J segment lost 4 bases and the V segment lost 6 bases, leaving 12 bases of the junction unmatched. This CDR3 spans 17 amino acids. CDR1 and CDR2 from the germline V gene are MNHEY and SMNVEV (reference sequence). CDR3 DNA sequence: TGTGCCAGCAGAAGATTAGCGGGAGGGCCTGTGTCAGATACGCAGTATTTT. It yields the protein CASRRLAGGPVSDTQYF.

This chain links TRBV6-1 with TRBJ1-5; no clear D. V was cut by 3 bases and J by 0 bases, with 3 bases left in between. The germline gives CDR1 MNHNS, CDR2 SASEGT. The CDR3 runs 13 residues. DNA of the CDR3: TGTGCCAGCAGTGAGTATAGCAATCAGCCCCAGCATTTT. Its protein product is CASSEYSNQPQHF.

In its sample, this clone was seen once. The chain is built from TRBV7-3 and TRBJ1-6; 9 bases agree with TRBD1. Trimming removed 3 bases from V and 8 bases from J; junction bases left unmatched: 11. The CDR3 covers 17 residues. Germline CDR1 and CDR2: SGHTA and FQGTGA. The DNA for the CDR3 is TGTGCCAGCAGCTTCCATTGGCGGACAGGGGACGATTCACCCCTCCACTTT. Protein: CASSFHWRTGDDSPLHF.

This sequence joins TRBV30 and TRBJ2-7; D might be TRBD2 (6 bases). The CDR3 extends over 13 amino acids. Trimming cost V 2 bases and J 5 bases, with 13 bases left between them. Germline V gives CDR1 GTSNPN, CDR2 SVGIG (reference sequence). CDR3 in amino acids: CAWSSSGLDEQYF. CDR3 nucleotide sequence: TGTGCCTGGAGTTCAAGCGGGCTCGACGAGCAGTACTTC.

J is TRBJ2-4 and V is TRBV9; 7 bases fit TRBD2. The V segment lost 3 bases and the J segment 8 bases; nucleotides outside the gene matches: 11. CDR3 length: 15 amino acids. CDR1 SGDLS and CDR2 YYNGEE come from the germline V gene. CDR3 amino acids: CASSGDMGGVDIQYF. The CDR3 DNA follows: TGTGCCAGCAGCGGAGATATGGGGGGGGTAGACATTCAGTACTTC.

There are a few counts of this clone. The chain has TRBV28 and TRBJ1-5; TRBD1 aligns across 7 bases. The germline CDR1 and CDR2 sequences are MDHEN and SYDVKM. V shed 5 bases, J shed 3 bases, and the junction held 7 bases outside the gene matches. CDR3 length: 15 residues. In nucleotides, the CDR3 is TGTGCCAGCAGTCCACAGGGGACCGACAATCAGCCCCAGCATTTT. Translation: CASSPQGTDNQPQHF. The entire variable domain, with the rest obtained from reference TRBV28 and TRBJ1-5, is as follows: DVKVTQSSRYLVKRTGEKVFLECVQDMDHENMFWYRQDPGLGLRLIYFSYDVKMKEKGDIPEGYSVSREKKERFSLILESASTNQTSMYLCASSPQGTDNQPQHFGDGTRLSIL.

The chain is built from TRBV30 and TRBJ1-4; 11 bases match TRBD1. This CDR3 region has 16 residues. Trimming cost V 5 bases and J 6 bases; bases outside gene matches: 11. CDR1 and CDR2 (germline): GTSNPN, SVGIG (reference sequence). DNA for the CDR3: TGTGCCTGGGGATCAGGACAGGGGGCAGGAGATGAAAAACTGTTTTTT. The encoded protein is CAWGSGQGAGDEKLFF.

The rearrangement links TRBV15 to TRBJ2-5, with 11 bases aligning to TRBD2. The ends lost 2 bases at V and 4 bases at J; junction bases unmatched: 6. This CDR3 comprises 16 residues. Per germline, CDR1 LNHNV and CDR2 YYDKDF (reference sequence). The CDR3 loop is CATSRPTLAGGETQYF. Here the CDR3 DNA reads TGTGCCACCAGCAGACCGACTCTAGCGGGAGGAGAGACCCAGTACTTC.